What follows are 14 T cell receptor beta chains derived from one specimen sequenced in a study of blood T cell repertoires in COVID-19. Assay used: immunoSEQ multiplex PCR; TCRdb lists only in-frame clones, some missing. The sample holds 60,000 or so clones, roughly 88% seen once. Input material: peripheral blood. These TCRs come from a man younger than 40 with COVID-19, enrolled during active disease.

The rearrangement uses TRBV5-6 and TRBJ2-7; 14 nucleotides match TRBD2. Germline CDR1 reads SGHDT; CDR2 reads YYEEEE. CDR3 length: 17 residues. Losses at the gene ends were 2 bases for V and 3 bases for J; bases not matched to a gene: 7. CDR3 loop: CASSFETGLAGGYEQYF. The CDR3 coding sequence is TGTGCCAGCAGCTTCGAAACCGGACTAGCGGGAGGCTACGAGCAGTACTTC.

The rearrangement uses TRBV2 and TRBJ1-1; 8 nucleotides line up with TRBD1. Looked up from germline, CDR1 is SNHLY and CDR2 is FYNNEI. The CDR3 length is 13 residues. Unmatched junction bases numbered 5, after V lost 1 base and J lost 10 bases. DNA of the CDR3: TGTGCCAGCAGTGAAGTAGGACAGGGAAGAGCTTTCTTT. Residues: CASSEVGQGRAFF.

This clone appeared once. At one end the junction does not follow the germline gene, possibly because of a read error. The chain's CDR3 is CASSQDRDTEAFF. As DNA, the CDR3 is TGTGCTAGCAGCCAAGACAGGGACACTGAAGCTTTCTTT. This chain connects TRBV7-7 to TRBJ1-1, with 7 bases matching TRBD1. CDR3 length equals 13 residues. From germline, CDR1 is SSHAT and CDR2 FNYEAQ (reference sequence).

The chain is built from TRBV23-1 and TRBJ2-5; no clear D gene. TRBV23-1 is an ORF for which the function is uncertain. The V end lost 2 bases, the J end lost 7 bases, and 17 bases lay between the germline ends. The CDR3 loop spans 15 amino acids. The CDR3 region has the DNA TGCGCCAGCAGTCAACTGGCCCACCCCGGCGGGACCCAGTACTTC. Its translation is CASSQLAHPGGTQYF.

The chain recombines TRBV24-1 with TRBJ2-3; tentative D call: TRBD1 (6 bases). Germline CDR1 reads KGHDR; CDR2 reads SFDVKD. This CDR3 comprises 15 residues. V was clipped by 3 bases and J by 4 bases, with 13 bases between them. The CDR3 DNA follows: TGTGCCACCAGTGATCTAATTGGGGGCGCAGATACGCAGTATTTT. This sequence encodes CATSDLIGGADTQYF.

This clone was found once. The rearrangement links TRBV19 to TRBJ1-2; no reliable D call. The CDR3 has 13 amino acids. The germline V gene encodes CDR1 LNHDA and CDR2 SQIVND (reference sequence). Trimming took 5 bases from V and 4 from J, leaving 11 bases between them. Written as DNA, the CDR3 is TGTGCCAGTAGTCAGACGGGAATCTATGGCTACACCTTC. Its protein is CASSQTGIYGYTF.

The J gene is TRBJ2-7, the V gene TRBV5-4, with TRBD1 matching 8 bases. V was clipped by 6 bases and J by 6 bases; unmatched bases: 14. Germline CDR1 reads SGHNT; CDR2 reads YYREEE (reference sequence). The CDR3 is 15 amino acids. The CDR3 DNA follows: TGTGCCAGCACTCTTCCAGGGACAGGCCTCCGCGAGCAGTACTTC. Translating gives CASTLPGTGLREQYF.

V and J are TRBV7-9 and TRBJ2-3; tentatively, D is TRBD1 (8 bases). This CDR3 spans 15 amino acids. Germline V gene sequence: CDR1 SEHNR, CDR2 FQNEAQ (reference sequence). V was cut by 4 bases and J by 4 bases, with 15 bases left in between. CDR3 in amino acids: CASSSTGGVADTQYF. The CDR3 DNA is TGTGCCAGCAGCTCTACAGGGGGGGTTGCAGATACGCAGTATTTT.

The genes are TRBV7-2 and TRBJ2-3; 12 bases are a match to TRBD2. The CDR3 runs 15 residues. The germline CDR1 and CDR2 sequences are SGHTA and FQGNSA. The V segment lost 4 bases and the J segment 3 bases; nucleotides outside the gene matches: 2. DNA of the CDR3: TGTGCCAGCAGCTCGACTAGCGGGAGAACAGATACGCAGTATTTT. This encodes CASSSTSGRTDTQYF.

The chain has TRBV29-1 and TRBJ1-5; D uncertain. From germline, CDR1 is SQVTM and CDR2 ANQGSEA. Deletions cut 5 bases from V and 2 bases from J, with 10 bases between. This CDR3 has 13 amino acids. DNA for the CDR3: TGCAGCGTTTGGACCGGGGGCAATCAGCCCCAGCATTTT. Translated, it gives CSVWTGGNQPQHF.

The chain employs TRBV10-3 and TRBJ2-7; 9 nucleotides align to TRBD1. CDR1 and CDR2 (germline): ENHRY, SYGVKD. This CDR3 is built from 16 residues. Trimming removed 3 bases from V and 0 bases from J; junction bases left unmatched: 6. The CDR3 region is CAISETGTGSSYEQYF. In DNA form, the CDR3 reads TGTGCCATCAGTGAAACGGGGACAGGGAGCTCCTACGAGCAGTACTTC.

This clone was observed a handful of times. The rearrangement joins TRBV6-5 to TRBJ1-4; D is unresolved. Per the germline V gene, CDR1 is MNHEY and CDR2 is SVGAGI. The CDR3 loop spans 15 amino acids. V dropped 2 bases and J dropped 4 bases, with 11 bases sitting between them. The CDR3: CASSYQSGVNEKLFF. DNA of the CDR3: TGTGCCAGCAGTTACCAGTCGGGAGTTAATGAAAAACTGTTTTTT.

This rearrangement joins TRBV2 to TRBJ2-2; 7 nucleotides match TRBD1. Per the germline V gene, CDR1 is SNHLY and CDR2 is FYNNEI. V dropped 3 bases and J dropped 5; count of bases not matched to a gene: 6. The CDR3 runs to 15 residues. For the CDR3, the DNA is TGTGCCAGCAGTGATAACAGGGGAGAAACCGGGGAGCTGTTTTTT. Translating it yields CASSDNRGETGELFF.

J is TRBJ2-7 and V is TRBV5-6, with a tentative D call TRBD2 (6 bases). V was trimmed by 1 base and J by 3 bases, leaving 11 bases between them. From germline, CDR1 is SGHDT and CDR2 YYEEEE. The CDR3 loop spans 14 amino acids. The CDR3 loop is CASSLPGSGYEQYF. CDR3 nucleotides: TGTGCCAGCAGCTTGCCCGGGAGTGGCTACGAGCAGTACTTC.